This T cell receptor (beta chain) emerged from a study of T cell responses to AZD1222 COVID-19 vaccine. Turning to the study itself: Pooling was applied to second doses at about 4 or about 12 weeks.

Germline V gene data show CDR1 as SGHTA and CDR2 as FQGTGA. This CDR3 has 15 amino acids. J was trimmed by 5 bases and V by 5 bases; bases with no gene match: 3. TCRdb keeps only in-frame clones here, not all; method: immunoSEQ multiplex PCR. The sample yields about 130,000 clones, about 94% seen once. The V and J genes are TRBV7-3 and TRBJ2-1, with TRBD2 matching over 13 bases. The source of this sequence is an adult in good health. Here the sequenced sample was peripheral blood, taken on day 0 of AZD1222 vaccination. CDR3 sequence (DNA): TGTGCCAGCAGCACGGGACTAGCGGGGAACAATGAGCAGTTCTTC. It specifies CASSTGLAGNNEQFF.